Only a few counts were recorded for the clone carrying this T cell receptor beta chain. Its antigen is unknown. Sampled blood was obtained at baseline, cycle 4 day 1, and cycle 7 day 1. This specimen comes from a study of OX40 agonist ivuxolimab in advanced cancers. At the level of the study: Partial response was recorded in three patients: one hepatocellular carcinoma and two cutaneous melanoma cases. Study findings and constraints: Clonal expansion from baseline to week 6 occurred in both CD4+ and CD8+ T cells. Patients who responded partially at 0.1-3.0 mg/kg showed clonal expansion ranking among the lowest.

CDR1 and CDR2 (germline): SGDLS, YYNGEE. The CDR3 totals 14 residues. Trimming took 2 bases from V and 1 from J, leaving 9 bases between them. Method: immunoSEQ multiplex PCR; TCRdb's copy keeps in-frame clones and lacks some. The table records roughly 71,000 clones, roughly 84% of them present only once. This chain links TRBV9 with TRBJ1-1, with D hard to call. This clonotype was obtained from an adult with an advanced solid tumor such as melanoma, head and neck, liver or kidney cancer. The sequencing here drew on CD4+ or CD8+ T cells sorted from blood, taken in a trial of the OX40 agonist ivuxolimab. DNA of the CDR3: TGTGCCAGCAGCGTGACATTTGAGAACACTGAAGCTTTCTTT. As protein: CASSVTFENTEAFF.